Reported below is one T cell receptor (beta chain). The sample is drawn from a study of blood T cell repertoires in COVID-19. In the study overall: Sites in the United States, Italy and Spain provided acute and convalescent COVID-19 samples. T cells, B-cell-depleted T cells, or PBMCs provided the cDNA or gDNA that served as material.

In the original workflow: Researchers report that nucleated cell counts were estimated from reference gene primer amplification. Assay used: immunoSEQ multiplex PCR; TCRdb lists only in-frame clones, some missing. V, J and clone size reflect that table, while D and trimming were determined from the DNA. The data show about 160,000 clones, 80% to 95% seen once. V lost 11 bases to trimming and J lost 0 bases, with 10 bases between them. The CDR3 sequence is 13 residues long. This sequence joins TRBV12-3 or TRBV12-4 and TRBJ1-4, with D hard to call. Sequenced material: peripheral blood. This sequence originates from a woman aged 50 to 65 with acute or convalescent COVID-19. The CDR3 DNA reads TGTGCCTCGAGAATCTCAACTAATGAAAAACTGTTTTTT. Amino acids: CASRISTNEKLFF.